Listed below are T cell receptor beta chains from one sample, sequenced in a study of T cell changes during pregnancy in multiple sclerosis. Repertoires were generated with immunoSEQ multiplex PCR, while TCRdb's copy carries only in-frame clones and drops some. This table has fewer than 60,000 clones, approximately 90% appearing once. Here the sequenced sample was peripheral blood, taken after pregnancy. The receptors originated from a female donor in good health, enrolled as a control in a pregnancy study. Both conserved end residues are part of each CDR3. Each record gives: clone size, V gene, D gene, J gene, CDR3 length, CDR3 DNA, CDR3 protein. The D gene is left open where the match is weak. For some rows the clone size is stated as once, few or many, or as a class when expanded; others skip it.

clone_size: .
v_call: TRBV5-6
d_call: .
j_call: TRBJ1-2
cdr3_length: 13
cdr3_nt: TGTGCCAGCAGCTTGCCGGGGGGATATGGCTACACCTTC
cdr3_aa: CASSLPGGYGYTF

clone_size: .
v_call: TRBV10-3
d_call: .
j_call: TRBJ2-2
cdr3_length: 16
cdr3_nt: TGTGCCATCAGTGAAGGGAGACGGGAGAACACCGGGGAGCTGTTTTTT
cdr3_aa: CAISEGRRENTGELFF

clone_size: .
v_call: TRBV28
d_call: .
j_call: TRBJ2-1
cdr3_length: 16
cdr3_nt: TGTGCCAGCAGTTCAGGGTTGCGAGGTCCTACAATGGAGCAGTTCTTC
cdr3_aa: CASSSGLRGPTMEQFF

clone_size: .
v_call: TRBV6-5
d_call: .
j_call: TRBJ2-3
cdr3_length: 16
cdr3_nt: TGTGCCAGCAGTTCCCCGAGGCAGGGTCAGACAGATACGCAGTATTTT
cdr3_aa: CASSSPRQGQTDTQYF

clone_size: .
v_call: TRBV5-1
d_call: .
j_call: TRBJ1-5
cdr3_length: 15
cdr3_nt: TGCGCCAGCAGCTTGGCTGGGGACTCCAATCAGCCCCAGCATTTT
cdr3_aa: CASSLAGDSNQPQHF

clone_size: .
v_call: TRBV7-2
d_call: .
j_call: TRBJ2-7
cdr3_length: 16
cdr3_nt: TGTGCCAGCAGCCGCTCGGGTCAGGGGGGCAGGGGCGAGCAGTACTTC
cdr3_aa: CASSRSGQGGRGEQYF

clone_size: .
v_call: TRBV19
d_call: .
j_call: TRBJ1-3
cdr3_length: 14
cdr3_nt: TGTGCCAGTAAAGGACTGTACTCTGGAAACACCATATATTTT
cdr3_aa: CASKGLYSGNTIYF

clone_size: .
v_call: TRBV28
d_call: TRBD1
j_call: TRBJ2-1
cdr3_length: 15
cdr3_nt: TGTGCCAGCAGGACCGGGACAGGGAATTACAATGAGCAGTTCTTC
cdr3_aa: CASRTGTGNYNEQFF

clone_size: few
v_call: TRBV9
d_call: .
j_call: TRBJ1-1
cdr3_length: 14
cdr3_nt: TGTGCCAGCAGCCTTGGGACAACGAACACTGAAGCTTTCTTT
cdr3_aa: CASSLGTTNTEAFF

clone_size: once
v_call: TRBV5-1
d_call: TRBD1
j_call: TRBJ2-2
cdr3_length: 15
cdr3_nt: TGCGCCAGCAGCTCGGACAGGGTGAACACCGGGGAGCTGTTTTTT
cdr3_aa: CASSSDRVNTGELFF

clone_size: .
v_call: TRBV23-1
d_call: TRBD1
j_call: TRBJ1-4
cdr3_length: 20
cdr3_nt: TGCGCCAGCAGTCAATCGAAGGGGTGGGACAGGGGGGGGACTAATGAAAAACTGTTTTTT
cdr3_aa: CASSQSKGWDRGGTNEKLFF

clone_size: .
v_call: TRBV29-1
d_call: .
j_call: TRBJ2-2
cdr3_length: 11
cdr3_nt: TGCAGCGTTGGAGAGCGGGGGGAGCTGTTTTTT
cdr3_aa: CSVGERGELFF

clone_size: .
v_call: TRBV6-1
d_call: TRBD2
j_call: TRBJ2-5
cdr3_length: 20
cdr3_nt: TGTGCCAGCAGTGCGCGCTGGACTAGCGGAAGGGCGGGGGGCCAAGAGACCCAGTACTTC
cdr3_aa: CASSARWTSGRAGGQETQYF

clone_size: .
v_call: TRBV9
d_call: .
j_call: TRBJ1-5
cdr3_length: 14
cdr3_nt: TGTGCCAGCAGCTACGGACAAGACAATCAGCCCCAGCATTTT
cdr3_aa: CASSYGQDNQPQHF

clone_size: .
v_call: TRBV5-4
d_call: .
j_call: TRBJ2-1
cdr3_length: 12
cdr3_nt: TGTGCCAGCAGCTTGACTTCAGGTGAGCAGTTCTTC
cdr3_aa: CASSLTSGEQFF

clone_size: .
v_call: TRBV11-2
d_call: .
j_call: TRBJ2-4
cdr3_length: 13
cdr3_nt: TGTGCCAGCAGATTACAGGGTGAAAACATTCAGTACTTC
cdr3_aa: CASRLQGENIQYF

clone_size: .
v_call: TRBV14
d_call: TRBD1
j_call: TRBJ1-2
cdr3_length: 16
cdr3_nt: TGTGCCAGCAGCCAGCACCCGGGACAGGGAGGCTATGGCTACACCTTC
cdr3_aa: CASSQHPGQGGYGYTF

clone_size: once
v_call: TRBV5-6
d_call: .
j_call: TRBJ1-2
cdr3_length: 13
cdr3_nt: TGTGCCAGCAGCCCTCGGGAGACCGACGGCTACACCTTC
cdr3_aa: CASSPRETDGYTF

clone_size: .
v_call: TRBV11-3
d_call: .
j_call: TRBJ2-3
cdr3_length: 13
cdr3_nt: TGTGCCAGCAGTTCCCCGGAGGCAGATACGCAGTATTTT
cdr3_aa: CASSSPEADTQYF

clone_size: .
v_call: TRBV5-1
d_call: TRBD2
j_call: TRBJ2-5
cdr3_length: 15
cdr3_nt: TGCGCCAGCAGCAGAAGCGGGGGGGCCGATGAGACCCAGTACTTC
cdr3_aa: CASSRSGGADETQYF

clone_size: .
v_call: TRBV5-6
d_call: TRBD2
j_call: TRBJ2-2
cdr3_length: 17
cdr3_nt: TGTGCCAGCAGCTCCCCCGGACTAGCGGGAGGTGGAGGGGAGCTGTTTTTT
cdr3_aa: CASSSPGLAGGGGELFF

clone_size: .
v_call: TRBV19
d_call: .
j_call: TRBJ1-2
cdr3_length: 14
cdr3_nt: TGTGCCAGTAGTGGTCCGGCGGGGGCGCAGGGCTACACCTTC
cdr3_aa: CASSGPAGAQGYTF

clone_size: .
v_call: TRBV5-1
d_call: TRBD2
j_call: TRBJ2-1
cdr3_length: 15
cdr3_nt: TGCGCCAGCAGCTTAGCGGGAGGACGAGGGAATGAGCAGTTCTTC
cdr3_aa: CASSLAGGRGNEQFF

clone_size: .
v_call: TRBV6-5
d_call: .
j_call: TRBJ2-1
cdr3_length: 15
cdr3_nt: TGTGCCAGCAGAGAGTTTGGCAGGGACTACAATGAGCAGTTCTTC
cdr3_aa: CASREFGRDYNEQFF

clone_size: .
v_call: TRBV9
d_call: .
j_call: TRBJ2-5
cdr3_length: 14
cdr3_nt: TGTGCCAGCAGCGCGCGGGCGTACCAAGAGACCCAGTACTTC
cdr3_aa: CASSARAYQETQYF

clone_size: .
v_call: TRBV9
d_call: TRBD2
j_call: TRBJ2-7
cdr3_length: 14
cdr3_nt: TGTGCCAGCAGCGTTTCAGCGGGAGGCGGCGAGCAGTACTTC
cdr3_aa: CASSVSAGGGEQYF

clone_size: .
v_call: TRBV7-2
d_call: .
j_call: TRBJ1-1
cdr3_length: 13
cdr3_nt: TGTGCCAGCAGCTCCACAGGATACACTGAAGCTTTCTTT
cdr3_aa: CASSSTGYTEAFF

clone_size: .
v_call: TRBV7-9
d_call: .
j_call: TRBJ2-3
cdr3_length: 13
cdr3_nt: TGTGCCAGCAGCTTAGCGGGGGGGGCTGCGCAGTATTTT
cdr3_aa: CASSLAGGAAQYF

clone_size: .
v_call: TRBV4-3
d_call: .
j_call: TRBJ2-1
cdr3_length: 15
cdr3_nt: TGCGCCAGCAGCCCAGGGGTGCGGGTATACAATGAGCAGTTCTTC
cdr3_aa: CASSPGVRVYNEQFF

clone_size: .
v_call: TRBV6-5
d_call: .
j_call: TRBJ1-6
cdr3_length: 13
cdr3_nt: TGTGCCAGCACGAATCGGGAGTATTCACCCCTCCACTTT
cdr3_aa: CASTNREYSPLHF

clone_size: .
v_call: TRBV6-1
d_call: .
j_call: TRBJ1-6
cdr3_length: 15
cdr3_nt: TGTGCCAGCAGCTTTGAACAGAATGGTAATTCACCCCTCCACTTT
cdr3_aa: CASSFEQNGNSPLHF

clone_size: .
v_call: TRBV5-6
d_call: .
j_call: TRBJ1-5
cdr3_length: 16
cdr3_nt: TGTGCCAGCAGCTTGTATCGACAGGAACAAGGGCAGCCCCAGCATTTT
cdr3_aa: CASSLYRQEQGQPQHF

clone_size: once
v_call: TRBV4-1
d_call: .
j_call: TRBJ2-5
cdr3_length: 13
cdr3_nt: TGCGCCAGCAGCCCTCAGGGGCAAGAGACCCAGTACTTC
cdr3_aa: CASSPQGQETQYF

clone_size: .
v_call: TRBV13
d_call: .
j_call: TRBJ1-2
cdr3_length: 13
cdr3_nt: TGTGCCAGCAGCTTATACCTATACTATGGCTACACCTTC
cdr3_aa: CASSLYLYYGYTF

clone_size: .
v_call: TRBV19
d_call: TRBD1
j_call: TRBJ1-2
cdr3_length: 16
cdr3_nt: TGTGCCAGTAGATGGGACAGGACGGGGTCCGTCTATGGCTACACCTTC
cdr3_aa: CASRWDRTGSVYGYTF

clone_size: few
v_call: TRBV4-2
d_call: .
j_call: TRBJ1-5
cdr3_length: 14
cdr3_nt: TGTGCCAGCAGCCCGTCAGGGTCCCTTCAGCCCCAGCATTTT
cdr3_aa: CASSPSGSLQPQHF

clone_size: .
v_call: TRBV9
d_call: TRBD1
j_call: TRBJ2-7
cdr3_length: 14
cdr3_nt: TGTGCCAGCAGCACCCGGACAGGGCCTGGAGAGCAGTACTTC
cdr3_aa: CASSTRTGPGEQYF

clone_size: .
v_call: TRBV6-5
d_call: .
j_call: TRBJ1-1
cdr3_length: 11
cdr3_nt: TGTGCCAGCAATGGATGGGGAGGAGCTTTCTTT
cdr3_aa: CASNGWGGAFF

clone_size: .
v_call: TRBV27
d_call: .
j_call: TRBJ2-3
cdr3_length: 15
cdr3_nt: TGTGCCAGCAGTTTATCGGTGGCAGGGAAAGATACGCAGTATTTT
cdr3_aa: CASSLSVAGKDTQYF

clone_size: .
v_call: TRBV4-2
d_call: .
j_call: TRBJ1-1
cdr3_length: 15
cdr3_nt: TGTGCCAGCAGCCACCCGACAGTCAAGAACACTGAAGCTTTCTTT
cdr3_aa: CASSHPTVKNTEAFF

clone_size: .
v_call: TRBV9
d_call: .
j_call: TRBJ1-2
cdr3_length: 14
cdr3_nt: TGTGCCAGCAGCCCGACTTCAACGGACTATGGCTACACCTTC
cdr3_aa: CASSPTSTDYGYTF

clone_size: .
v_call: TRBV29-1
d_call: TRBD1
j_call: TRBJ2-3
cdr3_length: 14
cdr3_nt: TGCAGCAAAAAGGGACAGGGGAACACAGATACGCAGTATTTT
cdr3_aa: CSKKGQGNTDTQYF

clone_size: .
v_call: TRBV27
d_call: TRBD1
j_call: TRBJ1-4
cdr3_length: 15
cdr3_nt: TGTGCCAGCAGTCTCTTCGGGACAGGGAGTGAAAAACTGTTTTTT
cdr3_aa: CASSLFGTGSEKLFF

clone_size: .
v_call: TRBV7-2
d_call: TRBD2
j_call: TRBJ2-5
cdr3_length: 15
cdr3_nt: TGTGCCAGCAGCGACGGGACTAGCGGGGTTGAGACCCAGTACTTC
cdr3_aa: CASSDGTSGVETQYF

clone_size: .
v_call: TRBV6-5
d_call: .
j_call: TRBJ1-5
cdr3_length: 13
cdr3_nt: TGTGCCAGCAGTTACTCGAGCAAGCAGCCCCAGCATTTT
cdr3_aa: CASSYSSKQPQHF

clone_size: .
v_call: TRBV7-8
d_call: .
j_call: TRBJ2-1
cdr3_length: 16
cdr3_nt: TGTGCCAGCAGCTTAGGGGGGGGCAGCTTTTACAATGAGCAGTTCTTC
cdr3_aa: CASSLGGGSFYNEQFF

clone_size: .
v_call: TRBV6-6
d_call: TRBD2
j_call: TRBJ2-1
cdr3_length: 15
cdr3_nt: TGTGCCAGCAGTTACTCGAGGTCGGGAGGGAATGAGCAGTTCTTC
cdr3_aa: CASSYSRSGGNEQFF

clone_size: .
v_call: TRBV2
d_call: TRBD1
j_call: TRBJ2-1
cdr3_length: 12
cdr3_nt: TGTGCCAGCAGTGAGACAGGGTGGGAGCAGTTCTTC
cdr3_aa: CASSETGWEQFF